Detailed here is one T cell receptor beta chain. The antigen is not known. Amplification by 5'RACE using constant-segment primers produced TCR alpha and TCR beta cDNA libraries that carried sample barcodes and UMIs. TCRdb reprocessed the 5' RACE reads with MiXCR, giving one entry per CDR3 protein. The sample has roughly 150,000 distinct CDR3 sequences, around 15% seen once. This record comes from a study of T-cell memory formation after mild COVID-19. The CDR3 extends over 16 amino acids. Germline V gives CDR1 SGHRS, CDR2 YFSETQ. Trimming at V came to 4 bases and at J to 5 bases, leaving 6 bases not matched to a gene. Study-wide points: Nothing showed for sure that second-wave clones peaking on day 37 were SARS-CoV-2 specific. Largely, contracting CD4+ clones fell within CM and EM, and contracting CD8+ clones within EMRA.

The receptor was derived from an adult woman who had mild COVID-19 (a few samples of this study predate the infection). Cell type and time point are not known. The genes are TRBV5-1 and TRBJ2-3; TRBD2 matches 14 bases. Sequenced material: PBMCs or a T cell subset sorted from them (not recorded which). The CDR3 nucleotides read TGCGCCAGCAGCCCTAGGACTAGCGGGGGGATAGATACGCAGTATTTT. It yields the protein CASSPRTSGGIDTQYF.